This section outlines one TCR beta chain sequence together with its context. Its antigen is not known. This sample was taken from a study of long-term antiretroviral therapy in people with HIV. General study points: Post-ART diversity increased but stayed below transplant donor controls. It was observed that HIV repertoires exhibited narrower CDR3 length ranges than controls.

They ran version v3.0 of the immunoSEQ assay at survey level. Profiling relied on immunoSEQ multiplex PCR, and the TCRdb table lists in-frame clones only, not all of them. The sample yields 20,000 to 25,000 clones, roughly 85% seen once. J lost 6 bases, V lost 5 bases, and 7 bases had no gene match. There are 15 residues in the CDR3. The germline gives CDR1 SGHAT, CDR2 FQDESV (reference sequence). Per individual, the PBMC samples numbered at least one pre-ART and at least two post-ART. There were about 1-11 million cryopreserved PBMC in the samples before DNA extraction. The receptor was isolated from a man aged 50-60 years with HIV. Source: unsorted PBMCs, taken at the start of antiretroviral therapy. This rearrangement joins TRBV11-1 to TRBJ2-2, with 9 nucleotides matching TRBD1. CDR3 bases: TGTGCCAGCAGCCCCCGGGACAGGGAAGCCGGGGAGCTGTTTTTT. Protein product: CASSPRDREAGELFF.